This is a list of T cell receptor beta chains from one sample in a study of cytomegalovirus exposure and HLA in healthy donors. This table comes from immunoSEQ multiplex PCR, and its TCRdb copy is limited to in-frame clones, with some not included. This table has 75,000 to 95,000 clones, over 75% appearing once. What was sequenced was PBMCs. These receptors were obtained from a man in his fifties in good health and CMV-seronegative. CDR3s include the opening cysteine and the closing phenylalanine or tryptophan. Each record gives: J gene, V gene, D gene, clone size, CDR3 DNA, CDR3 protein. A D gene is named only where the DNA matches it firmly. For some rows the clone size is stated as once, few or many, or as a class when expanded; others skip it.

J gene: TRBJ2-7; V gene: TRBV2; D gene: NA; clone size: few; CDR3 DNA: TGTGCCAGCACTGGAACAGGCTACGAGCAGTACTTC; CDR3 protein: CASTGTGYEQYF
J gene: TRBJ2-1; V gene: TRBV7-9; D gene: TRBD2; clone size: NA; CDR3 DNA: TGTGCCAGCAGCCCCCTGGGGGGGTTGGATGAGCAGTTCTTC; CDR3 protein: CASSPLGGLDEQFF
J gene: TRBJ2-4; V gene: TRBV5-6; D gene: TRBD2; clone size: few; CDR3 DNA: TGTGCCAGCAGCTTTGCGACTAGCGTAGACTTC; CDR3 protein: CASSFATSVDF
J gene: TRBJ2-7; V gene: TRBV29-1; D gene: TRBD1; clone size: NA; CDR3 DNA: TGCAGCGCGTTACAGGGGATGAGCGAGCAGTACTTC; CDR3 protein: CSALQGMSEQYF
J gene: TRBJ2-1; V gene: TRBV5-1; D gene: TRBD2; clone size: NA; CDR3 DNA: TGCGCCAGCAGCTTATCCGGGACTAGCCTCACTCAGTTCTTC; CDR3 protein: CASSLSGTSLTQFF
J gene: TRBJ2-1; V gene: TRBV14; D gene: TRBD2; clone size: once; CDR3 DNA: TGTGCCAGCAGCCGGGAGCGGGGGGGGTACAATGAGCAGTTCTTC; CDR3 protein: CASSRERGGYNEQFF
J gene: TRBJ2-7; V gene: TRBV6-5; D gene: NA; clone size: few; CDR3 DNA: TGTGCCAGCAGTTACTCCCTAGAATCTTGGTACGAGCAGTACTTC; CDR3 protein: CASSYSLESWYEQYF
J gene: TRBJ2-1; V gene: TRBV7-7; D gene: TRBD1; clone size: NA; CDR3 DNA: TGTGCTAGCAGCTCCGGACAGGGTATCCACAATGAGCAGTTCTTC; CDR3 protein: CASSSGQGIHNEQFF
J gene: TRBJ2-7; V gene: TRBV5-4; D gene: TRBD2; clone size: NA; CDR3 DNA: TGTGCCAGCAGCTCGGCCACTAGCGGGAGGCAGGTGGCCGAGCAGTACTTC; CDR3 protein: CASSSATSGRQVAEQYF
J gene: TRBJ2-3; V gene: TRBV7-2; D gene: NA; clone size: few; CDR3 DNA: TGTGCCAGCAGCCAGGACACTCTCTCAGATACGCAGTATTTT; CDR3 protein: CASSQDTLSDTQYF
J gene: TRBJ1-2; V gene: TRBV6-6; D gene: NA; clone size: NA; CDR3 DNA: TGTGCCAGTGACGGGGGGATAGGTGGCTACACCTTC; CDR3 protein: CASDGGIGGYTF
J gene: TRBJ1-2; V gene: TRBV6-4; D gene: NA; clone size: NA; CDR3 DNA: TGTGCCAGCAGTGAGATGTGGCACTATGGCTACACCTTC; CDR3 protein: CASSEMWHYGYTF
J gene: TRBJ1-1; V gene: TRBV19; D gene: NA; clone size: NA; CDR3 DNA: TGTGCCAGTAGTGCCGCAACTAATGGTTACCGGGGATCCACTGAAGCTTTCTTT; CDR3 protein: CASSAATNGYRGSTEAFF
J gene: TRBJ2-5; V gene: TRBV6-1; D gene: TRBD2; clone size: few; CDR3 DNA: TGTGCCAGCAGTGAAACTAGCGGGGGGGCAGAGACCCAGTACTTC; CDR3 protein: CASSETSGGAETQYF
J gene: TRBJ1-3; V gene: TRBV18; D gene: NA; clone size: NA; CDR3 DNA: TGTGCCAGCTCACCTATACCCCCGACAGCCTCTGGAAACACCATATATTTT; CDR3 protein: CASSPIPPTASGNTIYF
J gene: TRBJ2-3; V gene: TRBV6-4; D gene: TRBD2; clone size: NA; CDR3 DNA: TGTGCCAGCAGTACTAGCGGGGGGGCCACAGATACGCAGTATTTT; CDR3 protein: CASSTSGGATDTQYF
J gene: TRBJ2-5; V gene: TRBV7-6; D gene: TRBD1; clone size: NA; CDR3 DNA: TGTGCCAGCAGCTTCCGGGACAGGGCAGTAGCCCAGTACTTC; CDR3 protein: CASSFRDRAVAQYF
J gene: TRBJ2-7; V gene: TRBV11-1; D gene: TRBD1; clone size: NA; CDR3 DNA: TGTGCCAGCAGCCTCACACGGACAGGGCCCTACGAGCAGTACTTC; CDR3 protein: CASSLTRTGPYEQYF
J gene: TRBJ2-7; V gene: TRBV7-2; D gene: NA; clone size: few; CDR3 DNA: TGTGCCAGCAGCTTAGTTCAGGGGAGCTCCTACGAGCAGTACTTC; CDR3 protein: CASSLVQGSSYEQYF
J gene: TRBJ1-1; V gene: TRBV11-2; D gene: NA; clone size: NA; CDR3 DNA: TGTGCCAGCAGCTTAAGCACCCCGAACACTGAAGCTTTCTTT; CDR3 protein: CASSLSTPNTEAFF
J gene: TRBJ2-3; V gene: TRBV7-6; D gene: TRBD1; clone size: NA; CDR3 DNA: TGTGCCAGCAGCTTGCCGGGACAGGCCACAGATACGCAGTATTTT; CDR3 protein: CASSLPGQATDTQYF
J gene: TRBJ1-2; V gene: TRBV27; D gene: TRBD1; clone size: few; CDR3 DNA: TGTGCCAGCAGTCCCCTCGGACAGGGGTTAAATGGCGTGTATGGCTACACCTTC; CDR3 protein: CASSPLGQGLNGVYGYTF
J gene: TRBJ1-4; V gene: TRBV2; D gene: TRBD1; clone size: medium-sized; CDR3 DNA: TGTGCCAGCAGCCGGGACAGAGGCGAAAAACTGTTTTTT; CDR3 protein: CASSRDRGEKLFF
J gene: TRBJ2-3; V gene: TRBV2; D gene: TRBD2; clone size: NA; CDR3 DNA: TGTGCCAGCAGTTCTAGCGGGGCCCCGGATACGCAGTATTTT; CDR3 protein: CASSSSGAPDTQYF
J gene: TRBJ1-2; V gene: TRBV4-2; D gene: NA; clone size: NA; CDR3 DNA: TGTGCCAGCAGCCAAGCGCCAGGGAATGAGGATGGCTACACCTTC; CDR3 protein: CASSQAPGNEDGYTF
J gene: TRBJ1-2; V gene: TRBV7-9; D gene: TRBD1; clone size: NA; CDR3 DNA: TGTGCCAGCAGCTCACCAGGACAGGGTCGCTTCTACACCTTC; CDR3 protein: CASSSPGQGRFYTF
J gene: TRBJ1-4; V gene: TRBV19; D gene: NA; clone size: once; CDR3 DNA: TGTGCCAGTACCCGCCAGGGAACTAATGAAAAACTGTTTTTT; CDR3 protein: CASTRQGTNEKLFF
J gene: TRBJ1-1; V gene: TRBV30; D gene: TRBD1; clone size: NA; CDR3 DNA: TGTGCCTGGAGTCCCCTTGAGGGACAGGGAGCTTTCTTT; CDR3 protein: CAWSPLEGQGAFF
J gene: TRBJ1-5; V gene: TRBV9; D gene: NA; clone size: NA; CDR3 DNA: TGTGCCAGCAGCGTAGGTGAGGCGCAGCCCCAGCATTTT; CDR3 protein: CASSVGEAQPQHF
J gene: TRBJ1-2; V gene: TRBV30; D gene: TRBD1; clone size: once; CDR3 DNA: TGTGCCTGGAGTGCGGACAGGGGTGGCTACACCTTC; CDR3 protein: CAWSADRGGYTF
J gene: TRBJ1-6; V gene: TRBV30; D gene: NA; clone size: NA; CDR3 DNA: TGTGCCTGGAGTGTTCGGTCCTATAATTCACCCCTCCACTTT; CDR3 protein: CAWSVRSYNSPLHF